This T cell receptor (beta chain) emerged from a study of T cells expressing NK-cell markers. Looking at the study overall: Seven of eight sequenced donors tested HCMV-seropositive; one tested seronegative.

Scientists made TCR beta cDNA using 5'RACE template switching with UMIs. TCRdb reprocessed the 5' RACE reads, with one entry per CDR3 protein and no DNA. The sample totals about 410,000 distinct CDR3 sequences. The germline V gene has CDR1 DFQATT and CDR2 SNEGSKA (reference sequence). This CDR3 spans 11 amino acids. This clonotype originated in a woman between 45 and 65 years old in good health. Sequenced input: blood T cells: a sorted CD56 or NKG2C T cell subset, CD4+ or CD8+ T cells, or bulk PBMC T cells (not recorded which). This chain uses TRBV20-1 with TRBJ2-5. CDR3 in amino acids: CSARLMETQYF.